This T cell receptor (beta chain) was identified during a study of cytomegalovirus exposure and HLA in healthy donors. Primers: 60 Vbeta forward and 13 Jbeta reverse. Method: immunoSEQ multiplex PCR; TCRdb's copy keeps in-frame clones and lacks some. The sample has about 130,000 clones; approximately 85% are singletons. Study-wide results and limits: The study labeled more than 150 TCR beta chains cytomegalovirus-associated.

As regards this clone: Its specificity is not known.

CDR1 and CDR2 from the germline V gene are SGHNT and YYREEE (reference sequence). The V gene end was trimmed by 2 bases and the J gene end by 4 bases; junction bases not matched to a gene: 5. This CDR3 spans 14 amino acids. This TCR derives from a woman aged 30 to 39 in good health and CMV-seropositive. The chain has TRBV5-4 and TRBJ1-2; 7 bases are shared with TRBD1. The sequenced sample consisted of PBMCs. CDR3 bases: TGTGCCAGCAGCTTCGAGGGGGCTGGCTATGGCTACACCTTC. Translating it yields CASSFEGAGYGYTF.